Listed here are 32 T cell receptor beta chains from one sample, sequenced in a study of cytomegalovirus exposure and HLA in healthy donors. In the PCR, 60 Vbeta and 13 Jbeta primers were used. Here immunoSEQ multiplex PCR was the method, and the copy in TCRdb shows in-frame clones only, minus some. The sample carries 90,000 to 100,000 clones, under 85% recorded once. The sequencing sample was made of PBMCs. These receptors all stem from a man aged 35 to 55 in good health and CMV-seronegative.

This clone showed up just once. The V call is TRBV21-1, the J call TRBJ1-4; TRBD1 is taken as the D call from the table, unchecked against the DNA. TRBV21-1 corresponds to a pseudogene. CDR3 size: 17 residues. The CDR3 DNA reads TGTGCCAGCAGCAAAGCTTCTACAGGGGGCAGGAGGGAAAAACTGTTTTTT. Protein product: CASSKASTGGRREKLFF.

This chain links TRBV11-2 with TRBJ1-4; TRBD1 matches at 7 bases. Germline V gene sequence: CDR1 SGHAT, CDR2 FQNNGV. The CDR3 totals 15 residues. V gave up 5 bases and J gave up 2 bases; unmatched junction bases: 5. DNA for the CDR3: TGTGCCAGCAGCAACCCGGACAGGACTAATGAAAAACTGTTTTTT. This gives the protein CASSNPDRTNEKLFF.

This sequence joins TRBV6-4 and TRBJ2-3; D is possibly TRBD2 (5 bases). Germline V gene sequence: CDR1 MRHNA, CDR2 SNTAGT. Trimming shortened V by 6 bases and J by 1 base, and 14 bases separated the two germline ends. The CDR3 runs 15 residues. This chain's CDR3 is CASSSSGIGTDTQYF. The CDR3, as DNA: TGTGCCAGCAGCTCCTCGGGGATCGGCACAGATACGCAGTATTTT.

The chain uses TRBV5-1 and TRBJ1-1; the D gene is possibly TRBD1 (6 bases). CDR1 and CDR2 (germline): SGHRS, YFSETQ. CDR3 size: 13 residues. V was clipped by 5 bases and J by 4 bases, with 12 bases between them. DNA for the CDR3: TGCGCCAGCAGGGAAGGGGGAGCCACTGAAGCTTTCTTT. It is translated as CASREGGATEAFF.

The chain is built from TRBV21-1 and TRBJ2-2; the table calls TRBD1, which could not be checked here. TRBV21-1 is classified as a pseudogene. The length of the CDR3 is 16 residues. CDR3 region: CASSKDRVQETGELFF. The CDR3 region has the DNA TGTGCCAGCAGCAAGGACAGGGTGCAAGAAACCGGGGAGCTGTTTTTT.

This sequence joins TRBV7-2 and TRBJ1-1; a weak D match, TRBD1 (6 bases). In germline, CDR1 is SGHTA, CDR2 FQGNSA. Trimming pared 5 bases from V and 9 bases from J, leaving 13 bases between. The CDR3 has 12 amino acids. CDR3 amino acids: CASSISDSKAFF. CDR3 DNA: TGTGCCAGCAGCATTTCGGACAGTAAAGCTTTCTTT.

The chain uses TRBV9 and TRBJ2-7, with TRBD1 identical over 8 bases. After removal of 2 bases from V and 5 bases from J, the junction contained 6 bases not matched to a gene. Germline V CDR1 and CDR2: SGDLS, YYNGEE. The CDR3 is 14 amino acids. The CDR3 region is CASSVRQGSDEQYF. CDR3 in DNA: TGTGCCAGCAGCGTCCGACAGGGGTCCGACGAGCAGTACTTC.

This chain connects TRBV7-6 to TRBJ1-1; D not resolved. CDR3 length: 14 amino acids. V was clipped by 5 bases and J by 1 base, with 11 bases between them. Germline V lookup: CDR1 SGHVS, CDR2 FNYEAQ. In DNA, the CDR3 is TGTGCCAGCAGCCTGACTGGATCGAACACTGAAGCTTTCTTT. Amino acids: CASSLTGSNTEAFF.

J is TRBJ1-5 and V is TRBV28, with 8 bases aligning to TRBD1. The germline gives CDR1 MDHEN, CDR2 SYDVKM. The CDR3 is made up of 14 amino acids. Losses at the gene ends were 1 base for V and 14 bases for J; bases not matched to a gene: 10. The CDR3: CASSLFVLAGGKHF. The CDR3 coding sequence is TGTGCCAGCAGTTTATTTGTTCTGGCAGGGGGCAAGCATTTT.

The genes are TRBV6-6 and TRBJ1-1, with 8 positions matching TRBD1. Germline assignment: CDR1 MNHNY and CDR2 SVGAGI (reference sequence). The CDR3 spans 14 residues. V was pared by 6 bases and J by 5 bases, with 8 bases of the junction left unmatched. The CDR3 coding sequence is TGTGCCAGCAGGGACACAGGGGGGCGAACTGAAGCTTTCTTT. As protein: CASRDTGGRTEAFF.

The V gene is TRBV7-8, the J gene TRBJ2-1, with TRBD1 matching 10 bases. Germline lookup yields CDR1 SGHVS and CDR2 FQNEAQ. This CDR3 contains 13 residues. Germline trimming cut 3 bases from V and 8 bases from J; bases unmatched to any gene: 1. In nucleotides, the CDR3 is TGTGCCAGCAGCTTCGGACAGGGGGATGAGCAGTTCTTC. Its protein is CASSFGQGDEQFF.

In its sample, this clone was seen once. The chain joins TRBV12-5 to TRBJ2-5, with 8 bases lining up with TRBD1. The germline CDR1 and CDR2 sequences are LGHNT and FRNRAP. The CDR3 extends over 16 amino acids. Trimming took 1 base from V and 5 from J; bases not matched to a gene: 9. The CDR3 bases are TGTGCTAGTGGTTTGGCCTCCAGGGGGCTTGGGGAGACCCAGTACTTC. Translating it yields CASGLASRGLGETQYF.

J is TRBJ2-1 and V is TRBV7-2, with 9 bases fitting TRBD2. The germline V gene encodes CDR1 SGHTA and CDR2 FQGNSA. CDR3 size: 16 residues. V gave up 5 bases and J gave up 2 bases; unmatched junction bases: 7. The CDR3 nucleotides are TGTGCCAGCAGCACTGCTAGCGGGACGGCCTACAATGAGCAGTTCTTC. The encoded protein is CASSTASGTAYNEQFF.

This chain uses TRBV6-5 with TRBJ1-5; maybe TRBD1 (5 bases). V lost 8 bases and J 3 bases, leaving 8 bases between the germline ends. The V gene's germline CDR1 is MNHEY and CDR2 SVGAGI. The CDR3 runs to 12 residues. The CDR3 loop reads CASGAVNQPQHF. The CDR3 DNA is TGTGCCAGCGGGGCAGTCAATCAGCCCCAGCATTTT.

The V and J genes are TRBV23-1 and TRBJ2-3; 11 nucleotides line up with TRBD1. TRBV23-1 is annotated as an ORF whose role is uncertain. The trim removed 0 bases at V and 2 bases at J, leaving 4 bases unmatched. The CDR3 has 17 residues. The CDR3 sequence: CASSQSHGQGATDTQYF. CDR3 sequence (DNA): TGCGCCAGCAGTCAATCCCACGGACAGGGGGCCACAGATACGCAGTATTTT.

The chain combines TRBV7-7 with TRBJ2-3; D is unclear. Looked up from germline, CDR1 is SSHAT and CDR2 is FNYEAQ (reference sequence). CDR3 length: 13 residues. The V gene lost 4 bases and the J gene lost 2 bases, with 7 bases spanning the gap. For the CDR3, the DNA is TGTGCCAGCAGCTCAGGCTTCACAGATACGCAGTATTTT. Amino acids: CASSSGFTDTQYF.

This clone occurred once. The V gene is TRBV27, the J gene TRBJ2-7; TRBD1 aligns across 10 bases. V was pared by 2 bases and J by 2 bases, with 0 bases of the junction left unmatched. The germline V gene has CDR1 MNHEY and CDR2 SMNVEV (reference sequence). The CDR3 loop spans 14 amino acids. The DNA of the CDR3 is TGTGCCAGCAGTTTAGGGACAGGGGCCTACGAGCAGTACTTC. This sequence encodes CASSLGTGAYEQYF.

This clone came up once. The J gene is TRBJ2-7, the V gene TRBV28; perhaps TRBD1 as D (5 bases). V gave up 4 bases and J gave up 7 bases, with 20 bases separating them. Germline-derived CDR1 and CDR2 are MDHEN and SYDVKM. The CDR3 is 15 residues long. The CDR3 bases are TGTGCCAGCAGTTCCTGGACACCCTTCGTTGGTGAGCAGTACTTC. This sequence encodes CASSSWTPFVGEQYF.

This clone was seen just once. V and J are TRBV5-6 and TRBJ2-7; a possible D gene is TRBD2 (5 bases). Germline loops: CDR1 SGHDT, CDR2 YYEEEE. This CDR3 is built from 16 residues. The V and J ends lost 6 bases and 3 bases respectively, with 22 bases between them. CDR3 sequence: CASTLWAVANGYEQYF. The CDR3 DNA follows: TGTGCCAGCACCCTCTGGGCGGTAGCGAACGGCTACGAGCAGTACTTC.

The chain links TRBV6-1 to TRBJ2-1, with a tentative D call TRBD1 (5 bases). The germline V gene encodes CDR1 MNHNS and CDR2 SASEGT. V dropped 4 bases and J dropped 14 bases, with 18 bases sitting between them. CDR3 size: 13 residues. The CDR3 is CASSGQPLVLEFF. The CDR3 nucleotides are TGTGCCAGCAGTGGACAGCCTCTCGTATTGGAGTTCTTC.

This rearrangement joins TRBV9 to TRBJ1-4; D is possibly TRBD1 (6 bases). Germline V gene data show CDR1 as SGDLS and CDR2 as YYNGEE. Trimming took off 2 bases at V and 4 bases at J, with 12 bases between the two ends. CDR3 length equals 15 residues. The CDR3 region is CASSVGAGVNEKLFF. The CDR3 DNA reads TGTGCCAGCAGCGTTGGGGCAGGGGTTAATGAAAAACTGTTTTTT.

The CDR3 sequence is CASSYKGQANTEAFF. The CDR3 DNA sequence: TGTGCCAGTAGTTATAAGGGACAGGCGAACACTGAAGCTTTCTTT. The chain combines TRBV19 with TRBJ1-1; 8 bases align to TRBD1. The J segment lost 1 base and the V segment lost 5 bases, leaving 6 bases of the junction unmatched. The CDR3 has 15 amino acids. Germline V gene sequence: CDR1 LNHDA, CDR2 SQIVND (reference sequence).

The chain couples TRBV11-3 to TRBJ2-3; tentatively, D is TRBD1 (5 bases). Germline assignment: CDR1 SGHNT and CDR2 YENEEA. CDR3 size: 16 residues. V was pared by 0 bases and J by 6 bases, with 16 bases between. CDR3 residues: CASSLDRVGASDTQYF. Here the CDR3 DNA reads TGTGCCAGCAGCTTAGATCGGGTTGGGGCATCGGATACGCAGTATTTT.

CDR3 protein: CASSSLAGGLNEQFF. The DNA for the CDR3 is TGTGCCAGCAGTTCTCTGGCGGGGGGCCTAAATGAGCAGTTCTTC. The chain has TRBV27 and TRBJ2-1, with 8 bases aligning to TRBD2. Trimming removed 4 bases from V and 7 bases from J; junction bases left unmatched: 9. Germline loops: CDR1 MNHEY, CDR2 SMNVEV (reference sequence). The CDR3 covers 15 residues.

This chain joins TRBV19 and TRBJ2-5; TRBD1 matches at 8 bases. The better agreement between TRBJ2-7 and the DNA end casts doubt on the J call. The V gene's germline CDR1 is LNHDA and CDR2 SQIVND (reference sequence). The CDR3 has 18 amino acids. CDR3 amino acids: CASSRDRLSGSRGYEQYF. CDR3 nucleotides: TGTGCCAGTAGCCGGGACAGGCTTTCCGGGTCGAGGGGCTACGAGCAGTACTTC.

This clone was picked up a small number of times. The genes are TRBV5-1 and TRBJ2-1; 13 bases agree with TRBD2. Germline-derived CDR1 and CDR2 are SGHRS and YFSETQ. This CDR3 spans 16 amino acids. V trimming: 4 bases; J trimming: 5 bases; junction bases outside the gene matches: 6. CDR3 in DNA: TGCGCCAGCAGCCGCACTAGCGGGAGGGCCAACAATGAGCAGTTCTTC. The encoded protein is CASSRTSGRANNEQFF. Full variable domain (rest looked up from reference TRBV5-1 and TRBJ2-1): KAGVTQTPRYLIKTRGQQVTLSCSPISGHRSVSWYQQTPGQGLQFLFEYFSETQRNKGNFPGRFSGRQFSNSRSEMNVSTLELGDSALYLCASSRTSGRANNEQFFGPGTRLTVL.

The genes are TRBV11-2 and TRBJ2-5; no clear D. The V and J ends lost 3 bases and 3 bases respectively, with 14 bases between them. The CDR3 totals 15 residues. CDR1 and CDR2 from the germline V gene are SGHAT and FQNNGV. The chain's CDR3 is CASSFRIPREETQYF. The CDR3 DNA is TGTGCCAGCAGCTTTCGTATTCCCCGAGAAGAGACCCAGTACTTC.

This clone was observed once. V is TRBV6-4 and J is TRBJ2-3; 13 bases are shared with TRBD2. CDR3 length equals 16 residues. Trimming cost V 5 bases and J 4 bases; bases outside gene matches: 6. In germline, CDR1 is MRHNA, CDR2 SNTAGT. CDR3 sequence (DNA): TGTGCCAGCAGTTCATCGGGACTAGCGGGGTCAGATACGCAGTATTTT. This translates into CASSSSGLAGSDTQYF.

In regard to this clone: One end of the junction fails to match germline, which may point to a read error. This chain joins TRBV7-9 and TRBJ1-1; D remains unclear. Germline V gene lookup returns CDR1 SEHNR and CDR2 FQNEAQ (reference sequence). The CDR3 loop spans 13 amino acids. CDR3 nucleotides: TGTTCCAGCAGCTTAGACACGAACACTGAAGCTTTCTTT. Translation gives CSSSLDTNTEAFF.

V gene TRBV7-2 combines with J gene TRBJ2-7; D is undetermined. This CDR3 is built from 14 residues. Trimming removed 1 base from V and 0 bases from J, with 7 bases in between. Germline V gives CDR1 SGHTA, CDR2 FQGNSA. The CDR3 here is CASSLVPGSYEQYF. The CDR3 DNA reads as TGTGCCAGCAGCTTAGTCCCAGGCTCCTACGAGCAGTACTTC.

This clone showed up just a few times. The CDR3 nucleotides read TGTGCCACCAGCAACCGGGAAAACTATCAGCCCCAGCATTTT. Translated, it gives CATSNRENYQPQHF. The rearrangement links TRBV15 to TRBJ1-5, with unresolved D. Trimming pared 4 bases from V and 5 bases from J, leaving 12 bases between. This CDR3 has 14 amino acids. Germline CDR1 reads LNHNV; CDR2 reads YYDKDF (reference sequence).

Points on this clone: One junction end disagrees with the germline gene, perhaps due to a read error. The CDR3 region is CSSRNSETLNTGELFF. Here the CDR3 DNA reads TGTTCCAGCAGGAACTCGGAGACTTTGAACACCGGGGAGCTGTTTTTT. The chain recombines TRBV7-9 with TRBJ2-2; D gene unclear. CDR3 size: 16 residues. Germline assignment: CDR1 SEHNR and CDR2 FQNEAQ (reference sequence).